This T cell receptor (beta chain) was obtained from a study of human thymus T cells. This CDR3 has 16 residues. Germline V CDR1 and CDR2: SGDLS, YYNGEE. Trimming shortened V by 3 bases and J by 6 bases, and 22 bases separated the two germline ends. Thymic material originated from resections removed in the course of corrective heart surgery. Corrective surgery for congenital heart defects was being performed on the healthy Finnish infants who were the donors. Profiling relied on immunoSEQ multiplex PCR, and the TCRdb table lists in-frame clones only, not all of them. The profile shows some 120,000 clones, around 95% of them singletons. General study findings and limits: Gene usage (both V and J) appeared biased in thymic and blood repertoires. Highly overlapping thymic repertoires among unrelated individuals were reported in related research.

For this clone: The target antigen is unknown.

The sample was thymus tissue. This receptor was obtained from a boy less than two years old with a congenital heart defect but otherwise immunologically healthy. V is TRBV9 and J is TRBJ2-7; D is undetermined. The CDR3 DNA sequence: TGTGCCAGCAGCGCGGGCCTGTCATCCCTCACTTCCGAGCAGTACTTC. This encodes CASSAGLSSLTSEQYF. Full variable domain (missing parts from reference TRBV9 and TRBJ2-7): DSGVTQTPKHLITATGQRVTLRCSPRSGDLSVYWYQQSLDQGLQFLIQYYNGEERAKGNILERFSAQQFPDLHSELNLSSLELGDSALYFCASSAGLSSLTSEQYFGPGTRLTVT.